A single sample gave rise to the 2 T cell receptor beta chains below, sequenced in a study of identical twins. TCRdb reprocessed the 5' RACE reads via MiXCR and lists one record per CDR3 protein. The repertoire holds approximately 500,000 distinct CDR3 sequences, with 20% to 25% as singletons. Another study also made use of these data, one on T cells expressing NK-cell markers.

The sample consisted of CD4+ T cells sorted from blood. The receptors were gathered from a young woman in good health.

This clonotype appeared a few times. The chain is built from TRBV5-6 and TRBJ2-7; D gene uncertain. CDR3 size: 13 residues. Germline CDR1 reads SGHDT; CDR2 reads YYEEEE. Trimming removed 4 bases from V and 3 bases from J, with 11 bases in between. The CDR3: CASSPDVNYEQYF. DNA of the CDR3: TGTGCCAGCAGCCCGGACGTGAACTACGAGCAGTACTTC.

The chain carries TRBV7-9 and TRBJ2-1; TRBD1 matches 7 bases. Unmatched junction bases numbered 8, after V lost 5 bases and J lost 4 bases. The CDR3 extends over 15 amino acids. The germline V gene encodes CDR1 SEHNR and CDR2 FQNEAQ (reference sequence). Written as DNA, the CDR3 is TGTGCCAGCAGCCTTCCAGGGGGAGAGTACAATGAGCAGTTCTTC. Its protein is CASSLPGGEYNEQFF.